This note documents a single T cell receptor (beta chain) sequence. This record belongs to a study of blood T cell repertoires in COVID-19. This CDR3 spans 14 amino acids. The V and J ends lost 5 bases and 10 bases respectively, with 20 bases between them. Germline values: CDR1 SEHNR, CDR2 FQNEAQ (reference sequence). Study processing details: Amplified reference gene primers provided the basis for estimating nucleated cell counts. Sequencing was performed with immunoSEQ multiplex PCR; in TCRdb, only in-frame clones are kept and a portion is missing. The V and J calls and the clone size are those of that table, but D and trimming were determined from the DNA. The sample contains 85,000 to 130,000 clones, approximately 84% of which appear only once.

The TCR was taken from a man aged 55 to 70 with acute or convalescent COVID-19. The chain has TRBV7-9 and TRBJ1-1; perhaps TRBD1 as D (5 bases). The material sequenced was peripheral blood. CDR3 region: CASSPYRTLGSAFF. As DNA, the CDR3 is TGTGCCAGCAGCCCCTACAGGACCCTGGGTTCAGCTTTCTTT.